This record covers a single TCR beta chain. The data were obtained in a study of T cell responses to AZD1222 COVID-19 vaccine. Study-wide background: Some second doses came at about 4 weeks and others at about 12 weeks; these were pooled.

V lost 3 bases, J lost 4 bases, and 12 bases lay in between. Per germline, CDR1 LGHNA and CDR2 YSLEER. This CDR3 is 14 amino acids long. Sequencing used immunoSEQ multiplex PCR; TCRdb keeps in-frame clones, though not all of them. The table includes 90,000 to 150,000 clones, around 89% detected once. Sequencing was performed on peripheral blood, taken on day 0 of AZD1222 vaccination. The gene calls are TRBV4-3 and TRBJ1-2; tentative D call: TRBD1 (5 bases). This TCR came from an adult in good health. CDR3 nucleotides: TGCGCCAGCAGCCAGGCGAGGGGAAGCTATGGCTACACCTTC. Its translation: CASSQARGSYGYTF.